The 18 T cell receptor beta chains in this list originate from one sample, sequenced in a study of CD8 T cells in Susac syndrome. Reverse transcription of 0.5 to 1 ug RNA used random hexamers. From the immunoSEQ multiplex PCR reads, TCRdb called clonotypes with MiXCR, one entry per CDR3 protein. In the table there are 150,000 or so distinct CDR3 sequences, roughly 96% of which are singletons. The sample consisted of CD4+ T cells from PBMCs. The origin of the receptors is a human donor with Susac syndrome.

The chain joins TRBV9 to TRBJ2-5, with 9 nucleotides matching TRBD1. The germline gives CDR1 SGDLS, CDR2 YYNGEE. The length of the CDR3 is 15 residues. V gave up 6 bases and J gave up 5 bases; unmatched junction bases: 11. In DNA form, the CDR3 reads TGTGCCAGCACCATAACAGGGGGCGCGTGGGAGACCCAGTACTTC. As protein: CASTITGGAWETQYF.

The gene calls are TRBV20-1 and TRBJ2-5, with 8 bases aligning to TRBD2. Germline V lookup: CDR1 DFQATT, CDR2 SNEGSKA (reference sequence). The CDR3 totals 16 residues. V was clipped by 5 bases and J by 2 bases; unmatched bases: 13. The CDR3 is CSAGEASGYRQETQYF. In DNA, the CDR3 is TGCAGTGCTGGGGAGGCTAGCGGGTACCGTCAAGAGACCCAGTACTTC.

The genes are TRBV3-1 and TRBJ2-1; 8 bases align to TRBD1. The CDR3 covers 12 residues. With 8 bases clipped from V and 9 bases from J, the junction kept 6 bases outside the gene matches. CDR1 and CDR2 from the germline V gene are LGHDT and YNNKEL (reference sequence). The CDR3 sequence: CASGTGGSEQFF. The DNA of the CDR3 is TGTGCCAGCGGTACAGGGGGGAGTGAGCAGTTCTTC.

This chain uses TRBV3-1 with TRBJ1-6, with TRBD1 matching 8 bases. The CDR3 has 15 amino acids. Germline V CDR1 and CDR2: LGHDT, YNNKEL (reference sequence). V shed 1 base, J shed 13 bases, and the junction held 9 bases outside the gene matches. CDR3 amino acids: CASSQAGTGSTPLHF. Written as DNA, the CDR3 is TGTGCCAGCAGCCAAGCCGGGACAGGATCTACTCCCCTCCACTTT.

In this sample, this clonotype turned up once. The J gene is TRBJ1-2, the V gene TRBV3-1, with D possibly being TRBD1 (5 bases). With 5 bases removed from V and 7 bases from J, the gap between germline ends came to 14 bases. Germline CDR1 and CDR2: LGHDT and YNNKEL (reference sequence). The CDR3 sequence is 13 residues long. The CDR3: CASSSGTRGGYTF. CDR3 in DNA: TGTGCCAGCAGCTCCGGGACCCGGGGTGGCTACACCTTC.

This sequence joins TRBV7-9 and TRBJ1-1; possibly TRBD1 for D (5 bases). CDR1 SEHNR and CDR2 FQNEAQ come from the germline V gene (reference sequence). V was cut by 5 bases and J by 5 bases, with 18 bases left in between. The CDR3 runs to 15 residues. In DNA form, the CDR3 reads TGTGCCAGCAGCCGGGGTGCGGGTAGGGGAACTGAAGCTTTCTTT. It yields the protein CASSRGAGRGTEAFF.

CDR3 DNA: TGTGCCAGTCATTTCCGGGAAGGGACTGAAGCTTTCTTT. Amino acids: CASHFREGTEAFF. The rearrangement uses TRBV19 and TRBJ1-1; D not certain. This CDR3 region has 13 residues. The germline CDR1 and CDR2 sequences are LNHDA and SQIVND (reference sequence). The V gene lost 8 bases and the J gene lost 5 bases, with 15 bases spanning the gap.

This rearrangement joins TRBV19 to TRBJ1-1; D remains ambiguous. This CDR3 is 11 amino acids long. Germline-derived CDR1 and CDR2 are LNHDA and SQIVND (reference sequence). V was pared by 3 bases and J by 7 bases, with 6 bases between. The CDR3 is CASSIRIEAFF. The CDR3 region has the DNA TGTGCCAGTAGTATCCGGATTGAAGCTTTCTTT.

The chain employs TRBV15 and TRBJ1-6; no firm D call. V was clipped by 4 bases and J by 4 bases, with 8 bases between them. The CDR3 has 14 amino acids. The V gene's germline CDR1 is LNHNV and CDR2 YYDKDF (reference sequence). CDR3 region: CATSIPVYNSPLHF. The CDR3, as DNA: TGTGCCACCAGCATACCGGTATATAATTCACCCCTCCACTTT.

This sequence joins TRBV20-1 and TRBJ2-5, with 16 nucleotides matching TRBD2. Germline-derived CDR1 and CDR2 are DFQATT and SNEGSKA (reference sequence). The CDR3 length is 16 residues. J gave up 6 bases and V 4 bases, and 8 bases lay outside the gene matches. CDR3 region: CSATGLAGGALKTQYF. CDR3 DNA sequence: TGCAGTGCTACGGGACTAGCGGGGGGGGCCTTGAAGACCCAGTACTTC.

The chain recombines TRBV25-1 with TRBJ1-6; D unresolved. The germline V gene encodes CDR1 MGHDK and CDR2 SYGVNS. This CDR3 comprises 17 residues. With 3 bases removed from V and 0 bases from J, the gap between germline ends came to 12 bases. The CDR3 region is CASSDSARSSYNSPLHF. CDR3 nucleotide sequence: TGTGCCAGCAGTGACAGCGCCAGGAGCTCCTATAATTCACCCCTCCACTTT.

This chain joins TRBV11-1 and TRBJ2-7, with TRBD1 as a possible D gene (6 bases). Germline CDR1 SGHAT, CDR2 FQDESV (reference sequence). Trimming removed 8 bases from V and 3 bases from J, with 17 bases in between. The CDR3 loop spans 14 amino acids. This CDR3 reads CASRDRFKDYEQYF. In DNA, the CDR3 is TGTGCCAGCCGCGACAGGTTCAAAGACTACGAGCAGTACTTC.

This chain connects TRBV5-6 to TRBJ2-7; D might be TRBD1 (5 bases). V lost 2 bases and J lost 7, with 19 bases in between. This CDR3 is built from 15 residues. In germline, CDR1 is SGHDT, CDR2 YYEEEE. The CDR3 DNA reads as TGTGCCAGCAGCTTTTCGTTTGACAGCCTGTGGGAGCAGTACTTC. Translated: CASSFSFDSLWEQYF.

This rearrangement joins TRBV29-1 to TRBJ2-2, with 7 positions matching TRBD1. After removal of 5 bases from V and 6 bases from J, the junction contained 6 bases not matched to a gene. The CDR3 length is 13 residues. The germline V gene encodes CDR1 SQVTM and CDR2 ANQGSEA. The CDR3 sequence: CSVLRQGAGELFF. Here the CDR3 DNA reads TGCAGCGTTTTGCGGCAGGGGGCCGGGGAGCTGTTTTTT.

The rearrangement links TRBV4-3 to TRBJ2-7; no definite D call. V was trimmed by 0 bases and J by 6 bases, leaving 12 bases between them. This CDR3 contains 14 residues. Per germline, CDR1 LGHNA and CDR2 YSLEER. CDR3 in amino acids: CASSQDLGSREQYF. CDR3 bases: TGCGCCAGCAGCCAAGATCTGGGGTCCCGCGAGCAGTACTTC.

The chain combines TRBV5-1 with TRBJ1-1; 7 nucleotides align to TRBD1. Germline assignment: CDR1 SGHRS and CDR2 YFSETQ. The CDR3 is 14 amino acids. V trimming: 4 bases; J trimming: 1 base; junction bases outside the gene matches: 4. Here the CDR3 reads CASSLRTGNTEAFF. In DNA form, the CDR3 reads TGCGCCAGCAGCCTGAGGACAGGGAACACTGAAGCTTTCTTT.

The gene calls are TRBV20-1 and TRBJ2-7, with TRBD1 identical over 8 bases. Unmatched junction bases numbered 7, after V lost 3 bases and J lost 6 bases. Germline lookup yields CDR1 DFQATT and CDR2 SNEGSKA (reference sequence). There are 13 residues in the CDR3. The DNA of the CDR3 is TGCAGTGCTAGTAGCAGGGGGCGTCTCGAGCAGTACTTC. Translating it yields CSASSRGRLEQYF.

This sequence joins TRBV29-1 and TRBJ2-1, with D perhaps matching TRBD1 (6 bases). Per the germline V gene, CDR1 is SQVTM and CDR2 is ANQGSEA. The CDR3 runs 13 residues. V was clipped by 7 bases and J by 0 bases, with 10 bases between them. CDR3: CSGGPSSYNEQFF. CDR3 nucleotides: TGCAGCGGGGGGCCCAGCTCCTACAATGAGCAGTTCTTC.